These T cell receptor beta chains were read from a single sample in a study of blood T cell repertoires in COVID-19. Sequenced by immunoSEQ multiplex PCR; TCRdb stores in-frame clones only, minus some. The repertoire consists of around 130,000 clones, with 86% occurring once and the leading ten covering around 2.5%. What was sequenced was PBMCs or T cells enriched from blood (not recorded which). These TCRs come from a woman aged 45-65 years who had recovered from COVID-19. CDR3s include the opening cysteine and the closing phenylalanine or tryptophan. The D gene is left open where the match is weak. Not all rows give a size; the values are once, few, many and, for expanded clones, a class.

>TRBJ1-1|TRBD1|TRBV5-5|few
CASSPGQGPTEAFF
TGTGCCAGCAGCCCAGGACAGGGGCCCACTGAAGCTTTCTTT
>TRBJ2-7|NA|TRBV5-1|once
CASSLLAGSTYEQYF
TGCGCCAGCAGCTTGTTGGCAGGGTCAACCTACGAGCAGTACTTC
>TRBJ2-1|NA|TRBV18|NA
CASSPPVPVHNEQFF
TGTGCCAGCTCACCACCGGTCCCGGTGCACAATGAGCAGTTCTTC
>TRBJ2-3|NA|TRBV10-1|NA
CASSEAVRGTGTDTQYF
TGCGCCAGCAGTGAGGCTGTCAGGGGTACGGGGACAGATACGCAGTATTTT
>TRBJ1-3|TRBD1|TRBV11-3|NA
CASSYTGVGNTIYF
TGTGCCAGCAGCTACACAGGGGTAGGAAACACCATATATTTT
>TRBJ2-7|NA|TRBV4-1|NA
CASSPTSQGSYEQYF
TGCGCCAGCAGCCCGACTTCCCAGGGCTCCTACGAGCAGTACTTC
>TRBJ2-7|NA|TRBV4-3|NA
CASSQDRQSYEQYF
TGCGCCAGCAGCCAAGACCGACAGTCCTACGAGCAGTACTTC
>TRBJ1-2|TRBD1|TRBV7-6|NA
CASSPDRAGGYTF
TGTGCCAGCAGCCCGGACAGGGCAGGAGGCTACACCTTC
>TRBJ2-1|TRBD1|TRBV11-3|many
CASSLTRTGRDNEQFF
TGTGCCAGCAGCTTAACGCGGACAGGTCGGGACAATGAGCAGTTCTTC
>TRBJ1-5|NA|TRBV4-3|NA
CASSQEGREGEAEAGGNQPQHF
TGCGCCAGCAGCCAAGAGGGGAGGGAGGGAGAGGCCGAGGCCGGTGGCAATCAGCCCCAGCATTTT
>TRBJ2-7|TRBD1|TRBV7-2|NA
CASRQRQGGEQYF
TGTGCCAGCAGGCAACGACAGGGTGGCGAGCAGTACTTC
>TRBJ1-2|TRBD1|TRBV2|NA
CASNPQGDGYTF
TGTGCCAGCAATCCCCAGGGGGATGGCTACACCTTC
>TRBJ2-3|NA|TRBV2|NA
CASSESGLATDTQYF
TGTGCCAGCAGTGAAAGTGGGCTAGCCACAGATACGCAGTATTTT
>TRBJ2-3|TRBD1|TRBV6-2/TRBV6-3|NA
CASSSRGQGTDTQYF
TGTGCCAGCAGTTCCCGCGGACAGGGCACAGATACGCAGTATTTT
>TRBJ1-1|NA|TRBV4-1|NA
CASSQVGGHQAFF
TGCGCCAGCAGCCAAGTTGGCGGACACCAAGCTTTCTTT
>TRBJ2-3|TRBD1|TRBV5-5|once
CASSQGQGTDTQYF
TGTGCCAGCAGCCAGGGACAGGGGACTGATACGCAGTATTTT
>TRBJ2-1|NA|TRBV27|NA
CASHPWGQKKNNEQFF
TGTGCCAGCCATCCATGGGGGCAGAAAAAGAACAATGAGCAGTTCTTC
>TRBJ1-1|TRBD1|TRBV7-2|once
CASSWRGQGAEAFF
TGTGCCAGCAGTTGGCGCGGACAGGGGGCTGAAGCTTTCTTT
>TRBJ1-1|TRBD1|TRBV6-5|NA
CASSFSGDREAFF
TGTGCCAGCAGCTTTTCAGGGGACAGGGAGGCTTTCTTT
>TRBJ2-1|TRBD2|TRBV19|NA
CASSLAGDIYNEQFF
TGTGCCAGTAGCTTAGCGGGGGATATATACAATGAGCAGTTCTTC
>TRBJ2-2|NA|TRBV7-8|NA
CASSLPEAGELFF
TGTGCCAGCAGCTTACCGGAGGCCGGGGAGCTGTTTTTT
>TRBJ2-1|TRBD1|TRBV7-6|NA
CASSLYYRTGYNEQFF
TGTGCCAGCAGCTTATACTACAGGACAGGGTACAATGAGCAGTTCTTC
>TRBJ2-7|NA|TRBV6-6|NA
CASSYRTEDYEQYF
TGTGCCAGCTCCTATCGGACAGAAGACTACGAGCAGTACTTC
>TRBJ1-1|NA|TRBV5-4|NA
CASSLGRIEAFF
TGTGCCAGCAGCTTGGGCAGGATTGAAGCTTTCTTT